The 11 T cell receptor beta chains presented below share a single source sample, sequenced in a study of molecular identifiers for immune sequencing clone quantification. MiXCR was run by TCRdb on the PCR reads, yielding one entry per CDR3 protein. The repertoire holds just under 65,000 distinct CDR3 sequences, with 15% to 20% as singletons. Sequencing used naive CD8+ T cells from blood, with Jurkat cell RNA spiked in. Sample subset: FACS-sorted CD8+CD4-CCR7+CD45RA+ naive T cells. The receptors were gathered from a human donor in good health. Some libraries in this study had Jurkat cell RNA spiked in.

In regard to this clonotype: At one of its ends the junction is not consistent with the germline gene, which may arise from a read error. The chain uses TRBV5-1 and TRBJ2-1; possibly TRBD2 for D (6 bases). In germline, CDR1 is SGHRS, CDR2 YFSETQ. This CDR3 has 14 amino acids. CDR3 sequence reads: CASNLAGSGNEQFF. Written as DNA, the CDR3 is TGCGCCAGCAACTTGGCGGGATCGGGCAATGAGCAGTTCTTC.

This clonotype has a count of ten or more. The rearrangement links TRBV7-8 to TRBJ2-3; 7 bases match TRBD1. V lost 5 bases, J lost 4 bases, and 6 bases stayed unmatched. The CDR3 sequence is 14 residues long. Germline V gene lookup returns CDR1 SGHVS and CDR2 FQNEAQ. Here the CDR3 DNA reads TGTGCCAGCAGCCTACAGGGGTCCGCAGATACGCAGTATTTT. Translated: CASSLQGSADTQYF.

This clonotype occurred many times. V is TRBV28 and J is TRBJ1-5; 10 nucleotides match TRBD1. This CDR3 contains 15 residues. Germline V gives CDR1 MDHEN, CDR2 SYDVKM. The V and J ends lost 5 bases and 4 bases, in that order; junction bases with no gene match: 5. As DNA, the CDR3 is TGTGCCAGCAGTAGCGGGACAGGGGATAATCAGCCCCAGCATTTT. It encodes CASSSGTGDNQPQHF.

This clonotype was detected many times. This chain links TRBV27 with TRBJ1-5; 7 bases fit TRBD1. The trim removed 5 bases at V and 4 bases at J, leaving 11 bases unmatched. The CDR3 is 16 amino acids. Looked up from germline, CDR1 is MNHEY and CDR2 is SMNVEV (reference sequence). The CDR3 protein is CASSPSTGWGNQPQHF. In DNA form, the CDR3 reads TGTGCCAGCAGTCCCTCGACAGGGTGGGGAAATCAGCCCCAGCATTTT.

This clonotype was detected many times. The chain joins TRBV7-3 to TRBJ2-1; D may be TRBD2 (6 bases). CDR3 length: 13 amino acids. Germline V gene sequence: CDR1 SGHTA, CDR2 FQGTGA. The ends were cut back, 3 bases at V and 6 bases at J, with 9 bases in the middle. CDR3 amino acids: CASSFQAGNEQFF. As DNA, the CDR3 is TGTGCCAGCAGCTTCCAAGCGGGCAATGAGCAGTTCTTC.

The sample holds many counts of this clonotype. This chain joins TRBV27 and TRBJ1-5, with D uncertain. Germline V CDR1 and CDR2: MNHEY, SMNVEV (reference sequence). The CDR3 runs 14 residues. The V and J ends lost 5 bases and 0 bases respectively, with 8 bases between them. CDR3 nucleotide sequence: TGTGCCAGCAGTGCATACTATAGCAATCAGCCCCAGCATTTT. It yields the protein CASSAYYSNQPQHF.

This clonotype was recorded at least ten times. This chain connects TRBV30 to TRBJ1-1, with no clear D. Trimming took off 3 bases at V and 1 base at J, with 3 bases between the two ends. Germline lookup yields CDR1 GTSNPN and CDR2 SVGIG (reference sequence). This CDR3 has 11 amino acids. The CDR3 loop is CAWRPNTEAFF. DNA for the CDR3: TGTGCCTGGAGGCCGAACACTGAAGCTTTCTTT.

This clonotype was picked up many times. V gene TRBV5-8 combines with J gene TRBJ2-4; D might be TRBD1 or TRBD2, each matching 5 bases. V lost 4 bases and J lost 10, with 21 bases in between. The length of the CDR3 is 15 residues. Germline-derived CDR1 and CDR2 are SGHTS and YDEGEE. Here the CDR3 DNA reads TGTGCCAGCAGCCCCATCTGGGACCTATCTATTATTCAGTACTTC. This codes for CASSPIWDLSIIQYF. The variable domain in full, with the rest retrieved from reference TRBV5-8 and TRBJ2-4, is EAGVTQSPTHLIKTRGQQATLRCSPISGHTSVYWYQQALGLGLQFLLWYDEGEERNRGNFPPRFSGRQFPNYSSELNVNALELEDSALYLCASSPIWDLSIIQYFGAGTRLSVL.

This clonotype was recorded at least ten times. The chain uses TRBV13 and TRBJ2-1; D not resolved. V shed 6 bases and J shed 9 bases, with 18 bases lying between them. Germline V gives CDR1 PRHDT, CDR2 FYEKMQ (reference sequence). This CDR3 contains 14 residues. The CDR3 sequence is CASRYSSLGPEQFF. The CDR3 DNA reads TGTGCCAGCAGGTATTCCTCCCTGGGTCCTGAGCAGTTCTTC.

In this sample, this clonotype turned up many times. The CDR3 coding sequence is TGTGCCAGCAGCCCCCACTTGATGACAGCGGGAGCCTCCTACGAGCAGTACTTC. Translation: CASSPHLMTAGASYEQYF. The V call is TRBV6-6, the J call TRBJ2-7; 8 bases line up with TRBD2. V lost 6 bases and J lost 0; bases outside the gene matches: 16. The CDR3 runs to 18 residues. Germline V gives CDR1 MNHNY, CDR2 SVGAGI (reference sequence).

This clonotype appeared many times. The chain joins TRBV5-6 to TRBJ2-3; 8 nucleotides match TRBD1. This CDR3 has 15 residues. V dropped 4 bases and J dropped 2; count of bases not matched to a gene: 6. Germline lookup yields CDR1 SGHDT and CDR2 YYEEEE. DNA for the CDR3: TGTGCCAGCAGCCGGACAGGGCTAATCACAGATACGCAGTATTTT. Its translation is CASSRTGLITDTQYF.